This T cell receptor beta chain was observed in a study of CD8+CD57+ T cells in acquired aplastic anemia. Whole-study context: Yields of DNA that came from sorted CD4+ and CD8+ cells averaged about 2.9 ug.

V lost 5 bases to trimming and J lost 4 bases; unmatched junction nucleotides: 8. CDR1 and CDR2 from the germline V gene are SEHNR and FQNEAQ (reference sequence). The CDR3 contains 16 residues. Before being chosen for sequencing, patients had shown CD8+CD57+ cell expansion by flow cytometry. According to the study, genomic DNA was the template for TCR beta VDJ and CDR3 profiling. TCRdb re-derived calls from the reads in MiXCR, one entry per CDR3 protein. This sample has approximately 170,000 distinct CDR3 sequences, with more than 45% found just once. The rearrangement joins TRBV7-9 to TRBJ2-5, with 12 bases that match TRBD2. The source is a human donor with aplastic anemia. Sequenced: sorted CD4+, CD8+, or CD8+CD57+ T cells (not recorded which) from PBMCs. As DNA, the CDR3 is TGTGCCAGCAGCCGTCCTAGCGGGGGGGCCCCAGAGACCCAGTACTTC. This encodes CASSRPSGGAPETQYF.